These 23 T cell receptor beta chains share one sample of origin, sequenced in a study of graft-versus-host responses after intestinal transplantation (dated by TCRdb to the early 2020s). What the time point label conveys for this sample: cells obtained before transplantation from donor or recipient. Antigen specificity for these receptors is unknown. Library generation was performed with the immunoSEQ multiplex PCR assay. As stored in TCRdb, this immuneACCESS dataset retains in-frame rearrangements with V and J assigned. A fraction of the clones does not appear; measured against another copy, unresolved V genes explain less than half of the discrepancy, and the remainder lacks a known reason. Within this sample are about 120,000 clones, with roughly 91% of them counted one time only. Of the sample, about 0.11% is held by the ten largest clones. Sequences were derived from unstimulated CD4+ T cells sorted from spleen or lymph node cells, sampled before intestinal transplant. These receptors all come from a human donor who received an intestinal transplant.

This chain uses TRBV18 with TRBJ2-2; TRBD1 matches 11 bases. V was clipped by 5 bases and J by 5 bases; unmatched bases: 7. CDR3 size: 16 residues. Germline lookup yields CDR1 KGHSH and CDR2 LQKENI. In DNA, the CDR3 is TGTGCCAGCTCAAAGACCGGGACAGGGGGAACCGGGGAGCTGTTTTTT. Residues: CASSKTGTGGTGELFF.

This chain uses TRBV4-1 with TRBJ2-2, with TRBD1 as a possible D gene (6 bases). Germline CDR1 MGHRA, CDR2 YSYEKL. The CDR3 extends over 17 amino acids. Trimming took 1 base from V and 7 from J, leaving 19 bases between them. CDR3 sequence (DNA): TGCGCCAGCAGCCAAGGGACAGCCGGATTTCAGGACGGGGAGCTGTTTTTT. Translating it yields CASSQGTAGFQDGELFF.

Of note for this clone: The sample has other DNA sequences that encode this CDR3 too. The V gene is TRBV5-1, the J gene TRBJ1-1, with TRBD1 as a possible D gene (5 bases). Per the germline V gene, CDR1 is SGHRS and CDR2 is YFSETQ. This CDR3 comprises 15 residues. Trimming stripped 0 bases from V and 0 bases from J, with 9 bases between. CDR3 protein: CASSLGAGLNTEAFF. CDR3 DNA sequence: TGCGCCAGCAGCTTGGGGGCAGGGTTGAACACTGAAGCTTTCTTT. The full variable domain, with the rest looked up from reference TRBV5-1 and TRBJ1-1, is KAGVTQTPRYLIKTRGQQVTLSCSPISGHRSVSWYQQTPGQGLQFLFEYFSETQRNKGNFPGRFSGRQFSNSRSEMNVSTLELGDSALYLCASSLGAGLNTEAFFGQGTRLTVV.

The chain joins TRBV5-6 to TRBJ1-2; D uncertain. V gave up 2 bases and J gave up 5 bases, with 13 bases separating them. Germline CDR1 is SGHDT and CDR2 is YYEEEE. The CDR3 totals 14 residues. The CDR3 DNA sequence: TGTGCCAGCAGCTTTACAAGGGTGGAATATGGCTACACCTTC. Translation: CASSFTRVEYGYTF.

V usage is TRBV28 and J usage is TRBJ2-3; D not certain. Germline V gene data show CDR1 as MDHEN and CDR2 as SYDVKM. V was trimmed by 4 bases and J by 11 bases, leaving 13 bases between them. The CDR3 runs 12 residues. CDR3 region: CASSSPGLGQYF. The CDR3 DNA sequence: TGTGCCAGCAGTTCTCCAGGTCTCGGGCAGTATTTT.

The chain is built from TRBV5-4 and TRBJ1-5; 10 bases align to TRBD1. This CDR3 is 15 amino acids long. Germline CDR1 SGHNT, CDR2 YYREEE (reference sequence). The V gene end was trimmed by 4 bases and the J gene end by 4 bases; junction bases not matched to a gene: 5. The CDR3 DNA reads as TGTGCCAGCAGCGCTGACAGGGGGCAAAATCAGCCCCAGCATTTT. Its protein product is CASSADRGQNQPQHF.

This chain joins TRBV28 and TRBJ2-5; D remains unclear. The V gene lost 4 bases and the J gene lost 1 base, with 4 bases spanning the gap. CDR3 length: 12 amino acids. The germline CDR1 and CDR2 sequences are MDHEN and SYDVKM. The CDR3 sequence is CASSSSQETQYF. CDR3 DNA: TGTGCCAGCAGTTCGAGCCAAGAGACCCAGTACTTC.

The gene calls are TRBV7-9 and TRBJ2-5; no firm D call. Germline V gene sequence: CDR1 SEHNR, CDR2 FQNEAQ (reference sequence). The CDR3 has 12 amino acids. Trimming stripped 8 bases from V and 5 bases from J, with 12 bases between. The CDR3 sequence is CASPSNTETQYF. CDR3 coding DNA: TGTGCCAGCCCGAGCAACACGGAGACCCAGTACTTC.

This chain's CDR3 is CAWSVLSTGKLFF. The CDR3 DNA reads as TGTGCCTGGAGTGTACTTTCGACAGGGAAACTGTTTTTT. This rearrangement joins TRBV30 to TRBJ1-4, with 7 bases matching TRBD1. The ends lost 0 bases at V and 11 bases at J; junction bases unmatched: 6. This CDR3 region has 13 residues. Germline loops: CDR1 GTSNPN, CDR2 SVGIG (reference sequence).

The gene calls are TRBV10-3 and TRBJ2-5; TRBD2 agrees at 8 bases. The germline V gene has CDR1 ENHRY and CDR2 SYGVKD. CDR3 length: 15 amino acids. The V segment lost 2 bases and the J segment 5 bases; nucleotides outside the gene matches: 7. CDR3 nucleotide sequence: TGTGCCATCAGTGAGCCGGGGGGGGGCCCGGAGACCCAGTACTTC. This translates into CAISEPGGGPETQYF.

The V gene is TRBV4-1, the J gene TRBJ1-5; D ambiguous. The V end was cut by 4 bases, the J end by 2 bases, with 6 bases between. This CDR3 is 13 amino acids long. Germline V gene lookup returns CDR1 MGHRA and CDR2 YSYEKL. The CDR3 nucleotides are TGCGCCAGCAGCCCCGAGGGCAATCAGCCCCAGCATTTT. This gives the protein CASSPEGNQPQHF.

This clone has a single count. This rearrangement joins TRBV2 to TRBJ2-3; TRBD2 might be the D (6 bases). The ends were cut back, 7 bases at V and 2 bases at J, with 13 bases in the middle. The CDR3 totals 14 residues. The germline V gene has CDR1 SNHLY and CDR2 FYNNEI. CDR3 DNA sequence: TGTGCCAGCAAACCCCGCGGGGCCACAGATACGCAGTATTTT. It codes for CASKPRGATDTQYF.

This sequence joins TRBV19 and TRBJ2-1, with 7 bases aligning to TRBD2. CDR1 LNHDA and CDR2 SQIVND come from the germline V gene (reference sequence). The CDR3 is 15 residues long. V was pared by 7 bases and J by 2 bases, with 8 bases of the junction left unmatched. The CDR3 region has the DNA TGTGCCAGTACTCATCGCGGGAGTCCCTACAATGAGCAGTTCTTC. Protein product: CASTHRGSPYNEQFF.

The gene calls are TRBV18 and TRBJ2-1, with TRBD1 identical over 12 bases. The CDR3 is 15 residues long. V lost 5 bases, J lost 6 bases, and 5 bases stayed unmatched. Germline CDR1 reads KGHSH; CDR2 reads LQKENI. CDR3 region: CASSGPGQGANEQFF. The DNA for the CDR3 is TGTGCCAGCTCAGGGCCGGGACAGGGGGCCAATGAGCAGTTCTTC.

The J gene is TRBJ1-2, the V gene TRBV4-1; weak D call: TRBD1 (6 bases). This CDR3 contains 14 residues. With 0 bases removed from V and 7 bases from J, the gap between germline ends came to 12 bases. CDR1 and CDR2 (germline): MGHRA, YSYEKL. CDR3 residues: CASSQEGQGIGYTF. In DNA form, the CDR3 reads TGCGCCAGCAGCCAAGAAGGCCAGGGGATTGGCTACACCTTC.

The CDR3 nucleotides read TGTGCCAGCTCACCGCGAGGACTGCACTCCTACGAGCAGTACTTC. This translates into CASSPRGLHSYEQYF. The chain combines TRBV18 with TRBJ2-7; possible D gene TRBD2, 5 bases. Germline V gene data show CDR1 as KGHSH and CDR2 as LQKENI. V lost 3 bases and J 0 bases, leaving 12 bases between the germline ends. The CDR3 runs to 15 residues.

The V call is TRBV7-8, the J call TRBJ1-2; the match to TRBD1 covers 10 bases. The CDR3 is made up of 15 amino acids. The J segment lost 4 bases and the V segment lost 5 bases, leaving 7 bases of the junction unmatched. Germline CDR1 SGHVS, CDR2 FQNEAQ. In DNA, the CDR3 is TGTGCCAGCAGCCCAGACAGGGGGCGCAGCTATGGCTACACCTTC. Translation gives CASSPDRGRSYGYTF.

J is TRBJ1-5 and V is TRBV6-5; perhaps TRBD1 as D (5 bases). CDR1 and CDR2 (germline): MNHEY, SVGAGI. The germline V and J ends were trimmed by 3 bases and 5 bases, with 11 bases remaining between them. The length of the CDR3 is 14 residues. The DNA of the CDR3 is TGTGCCAGCAGTTATTTGCAGGGCCATCAGCCCCAGCATTTT. It specifies CASSYLQGHQPQHF.

The chain is built from TRBV6-1 and TRBJ2-7; 8 bases fit TRBD1. The V segment lost 4 bases and the J segment 7 bases; nucleotides outside the gene matches: 9. Germline V gene lookup returns CDR1 MNHNS and CDR2 SASEGT. There are 14 residues in the CDR3. CDR3 bases: TGTGCCAGCAGTGGGGGGACAGGACCGATGGAGCAGTACTTC. It codes for CASSGGTGPMEQYF.

Written as DNA, the CDR3 is TGTGCCAGCAGCCCTGGGGGGGGGCCGAAACTCTACGGGGAGCTGTTTTTT. The encoded protein is CASSPGGGPKLYGELFF. The rearrangement links TRBV7-9 to TRBJ2-2; tentative D call: TRBD2 (7 bases). Between the trimmed V and J ends, which lost 5 bases and 7 bases, there was a span of 23 bases. CDR3 length equals 17 residues. Germline V CDR1 and CDR2: SEHNR, FQNEAQ (reference sequence). Full variable domain (rest looked up from reference TRBV7-9 and TRBJ2-2): DTGVSQNPRHKITKRGQNVTFRCDPISEHNRLYWYRQTLGQGPEFLTYFQNEAQLEKSRLLSDRFSAERPKGSFSTLEIQRTEQGDSAMYLCASSPGGGPKLYGELFFGEGSRLTVL.

This clone has only one observation. CDR3 DNA: TGTGCCAGCAGCTTATCCCGGGAGGACGGGGGCTACACCTTC. Translated: CASSLSREDGGYTF. The rearrangement uses TRBV11-2 and TRBJ1-2; D uncertain. The germline CDR1 and CDR2 sequences are SGHAT and FQNNGV. V was pared by 2 bases and J by 8 bases, with 15 bases between. This CDR3 is 14 amino acids long.

The rearrangement uses TRBV11-2 and TRBJ2-7; TRBD2 matches at 12 bases. The CDR3 runs 15 residues. With V trimmed by 5 bases and J by 3 bases, 5 bases remained unmatched. CDR1 is SGHAT, CDR2 FQNNGV, per germline. CDR3 protein: CASSHTSGGYYEQYF. The CDR3 coding sequence is TGTGCCAGCAGCCACACTAGCGGGGGGTACTACGAGCAGTACTTC.

This chain joins TRBV2 and TRBJ2-7; 7 bases line up with TRBD2. Per germline, CDR1 SNHLY and CDR2 FYNNEI. With V trimmed by 5 bases and J by 4 bases, 5 bases remained unmatched. The CDR3 consists of 13 residues. The CDR3 DNA sequence: TGTGCCAGCAGTTCCGGACTAGATTACGAGCAGTACTTC. This gives the protein CASSSGLDYEQYF.